A selection of T cell receptor beta chains follows, all from one sample in a study of cytomegalovirus exposure and HLA in healthy donors. Clones were read by immunoSEQ multiplex PCR, and TCRdb kept only the in-frame ones, dropping some. The sample lists over 100,000 clones, less than 80% seen once, with 5.5% to 7% in the top ten. The sample taken for sequencing was PBMCs. Receptors originate from a man between 40 and 49 years old in good health and CMV-seropositive. Both conserved end residues are part of each CDR3. D genes are given only for firm matches. Expanded clones are given a class, and other clones once, few, many or no size at all.

TRBV13	TRBJ1-2	TRBD1	.	CASSLGGQGEDYGYTF	TGTGCCAGCAGCTTAGGGGGACAGGGGGAAGACTATGGCTACACCTTC
TRBV28	TRBJ1-1	TRBD1	once	CASSSRRTGQMNTEAFF	TGTGCCAGCAGTTCCCGACGGACAGGGCAGATGAACACTGAAGCTTTCTTT
TRBV19	TRBJ1-5	TRBD1	.	CASSSRDRGAQPQHF	TGTGCCAGTAGTTCCCGGGACAGGGGCGCTCAGCCCCAGCATTTT
TRBV29-1	TRBJ1-5	TRBD1	.	CSVRTGGEGSNQPQHF	TGCAGCGTCAGGACAGGGGGCGAGGGCAGCAATCAGCCCCAGCATTTT
TRBV28	TRBJ2-7	.	.	CATQIGVEQYF	TGTGCCACGCAAATAGGGGTCGAGCAGTACTTC
TRBV5-1	TRBJ1-5	.	.	CASSLDLSSNQPQHF	TGCGCCAGCAGCTTGGACCTATCTAGCAATCAGCCCCAGCATTTT
TRBV7-2	TRBJ2-7	TRBD1	.	CASRRGQDSYEQYF	TGTGCCAGCAGACGGGGACAGGACTCCTACGAGCAGTACTTC
TRBV5-4	TRBJ2-7	TRBD1	.	CASSPGQASSYEQYF	TGTGCCAGCAGCCCAGGACAGGCCAGCTCCTACGAGCAGTACTTC
TRBV2	TRBJ1-2	.	.	CASSESRVESYTF	TGTGCCAGCAGTGAATCCAGGGTCGAGAGCTACACCTTC
TRBV9	TRBJ2-3	TRBD2	.	CASSGGLVSTDTQYF	TGTGCCAGCAGCGGGGGACTAGTGAGCACAGATACGCAGTATTTT
TRBV11-2	TRBJ2-7	.	.	CASSRVTEYEQYF	TGTGCCAGCAGCCGTGTGACAGAGTACGAGCAGTACTTC
TRBV19	TRBJ2-7	TRBD1	.	CASSIRTGVGGYEQYF	TGTGCCAGTAGTATCAGGACAGGGGTTGGAGGCTACGAGCAGTACTTC
TRBV7-9	TRBJ2-5	TRBD2	.	CASSFSGRGPQETQYF	TGTGCCAGCAGCTTCTCGGGGAGGGGACCGCAAGAGACCCAGTACTTC
TRBV21-1	TRBJ2-7	.	.	CASSKVEGAGYEQYF	TGTGCCAGCAGCAAAGTCGAGGGGGCCGGCTACGAGCAGTACTTC
TRBV19	TRBJ2-2	TRBD1	.	CASSWTGGMNGELFF	TGTGCCAGTAGTTGGACAGGGGGAATGAACGGGGAGCTGTTTTTT
TRBV5-1	TRBJ2-3	.	.	CASSQGGEGTQYF	TGCGCCAGCAGTCAGGGGGGAGAGGGTACGCAGTATTTT
TRBV19	TRBJ2-1	.	.	CASSIVGARYEQFF	TGTGCCAGTAGTATAGTGGGAGCACGGTATGAGCAGTTCTTC
TRBV12-5	TRBJ2-1	TRBD1	few	CASAPGTGRNEQFF	TGTGCTAGTGCCCCCGGGACAGGTCGCAATGAGCAGTTCTTC
TRBV29-1	TRBJ1-2	.	.	CSVDRDSPEGYGYTF	TGCAGCGTCGACCGGGACTCACCGGAGGGATATGGCTACACCTTC
TRBV19	TRBJ1-1	TRBD1	.	CASSIRGQGGTEAFF	TGTGCCAGTAGTATCCGCGGACAGGGCGGCACTGAAGCTTTCTTT
TRBV28	TRBJ1-1	TRBD1	.	CASSHLVGDRGLNTEAFF	TGTGCCAGCAGTCACTTAGTCGGTGACAGGGGTCTGAACACTGAAGCTTTCTTT
TRBV7-9	TRBJ2-6	.	.	CASSSSGANVLTF	TGTGCCAGCAGTAGCTCTGGGGCCAACGTCCTGACTTTC
TRBV5-4	TRBJ2-7	TRBD2	.	CASSLASGRRSSYEQYF	TGTGCCAGCAGCTTGGCTAGCGGGAGGAGGAGCTCCTACGAGCAGTACTTC